This TCR beta chain was retrieved from a study of CD8 T cells in ankylosing spondylitis. Making the TCR beta libraries involved quantitative 5'-RACE with molecular barcodes. MiXCR, applied by TCRdb to the 5' RACE reads, yields one record per CDR3 protein. The sample has 240,000 or so distinct CDR3 sequences, approximately 9% seen once. Germline V gene sequence: CDR1 MNHEY, CDR2 SVGEGT. CDR3 length equals 13 residues. V lost 7 bases to trimming and J lost 1 base; unmatched junction nucleotides: 3. In its sample, this clonotype was seen many times. The J gene is TRBJ1-1, the V gene TRBV6-2 or TRBV6-3, with 7 bases fitting TRBD1. This clonotype was obtained from a male donor with ankylosing spondylitis or in good health (not recorded which). The sample taken for sequencing was blood, either unsorted or a sorted T cell fraction (not recorded which). CDR3 loop: CASTWTGNTEAFF. The CDR3 DNA follows: TGTGCCAGCACATGGACAGGGAACACTGAAGCTTTCTTT.